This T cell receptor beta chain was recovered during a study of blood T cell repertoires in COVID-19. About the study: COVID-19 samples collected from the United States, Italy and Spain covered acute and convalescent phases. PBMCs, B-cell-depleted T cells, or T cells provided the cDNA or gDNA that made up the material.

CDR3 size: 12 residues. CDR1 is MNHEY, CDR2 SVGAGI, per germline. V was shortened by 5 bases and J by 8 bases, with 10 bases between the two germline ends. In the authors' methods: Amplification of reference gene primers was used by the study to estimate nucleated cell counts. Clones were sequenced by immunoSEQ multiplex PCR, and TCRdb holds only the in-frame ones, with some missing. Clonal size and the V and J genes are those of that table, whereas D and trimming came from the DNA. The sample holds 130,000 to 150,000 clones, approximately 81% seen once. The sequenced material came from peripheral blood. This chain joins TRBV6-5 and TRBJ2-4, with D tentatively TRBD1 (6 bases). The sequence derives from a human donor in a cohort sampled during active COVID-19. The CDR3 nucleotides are TGTGCCAGCAGTCCGGGACACTACATTCAGTACTTC. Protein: CASSPGHYIQYF.